The source of this TCR beta chain is a study of cytomegalovirus exposure and HLA in healthy donors (dated by TCRdb to 2016 to 2017). A note on the overall study: According to a later analysis, the 120 or so validation repertoires were produced on the same platform as the roughly 600 repertoires of the first cohort. The study was designed to test whether signatures of past pathogen exposure could be identified by cataloging public T cell receptors. The study combined high-throughput TCR immunosequencing, statistical association of individual TCRs with disease status, and machine learning to predict cytomegalovirus infection status. A separate validation cohort of more than 100 different subjects was used in addition to the approximately 610-subject first cohort.

Worth noting for this clone: Its target antigen remains unknown. No base-level quality is on record; no much larger clone is a single base apart.

Libraries were constructed by the immunoSEQ multiplex PCR assay. For the original study's pipeline: A statistical classification framework was built to diagnose cytomegalovirus status from the catalog of TCR beta chain sequences. TCRdb retrieved this table from immuneACCESS and kept in-frame rearrangements only. Not all clones are present; in checked studies, unresolved V genes account for under half, and no reason is known for the remainder. From that table come the V and J calls and clone size; the DNA was used to work out D and trimming. The sample table holds about 130,000 clones, of which roughly nine tenths were seen once. About 8.2% of the sample is taken by the ten largest. General findings and caveats noted by the study authors: A later analysis found that TCRs clustered in the first cohort also tended to co-occur in the roughly 120 validation repertoires, with 94% of cluster scores above 0. Most TCR sequences were observed very rarely across donors, whereas some public TCRs were present in many individuals. A later analysis had no HLA typing for the validation cohort, so co-occurrence there was scored across all 110 or so repertoires. A total of roughly 160 TCR beta chains were listed by the study as associated with cytomegalovirus. Three of the identified cytomegalovirus-associated TCR beta chains were confirmed in vitro to be specific for cytomegalovirus antigens. According to the authors, the approach could potentially be generalized to other disease states and immunological phenotypes. The classifier was reported to diagnose cytomegalovirus status with high specificity and sensitivity in both the original and validation cohorts.

Donors formed part of the validation cohort, which comprised fewer than 150 subjects and was distinct from the first cohort of fewer than 750 subjects. Inclusive of the bounding cysteine and phenylalanine, the CDR3 is 13 residues long. The only DNA kept is the CDR3, 39 bases in frame from the first base. Cut back by 3 bases and 9 bases, the V and J ends lie 12 bases apart. The germline V gene (reference sequence) yields GTSNPN for CDR1 and SVGIG for CDR2. The clonotype originates from a woman aged 18-30 years in good health and CMV-seropositive. The sample comprised PBMCs. The receptor chain draws on TRBV30 and TRBJ1-6; the D gene lacks a confident call. The sequenced DNA: TGTGCCTGGAGAAGAAGGTCGGGTTCACCCCTCCACTTT. It translates to CAWRRRSGSPLHF.